The next 21 T cell receptor beta chains were all read from a single sample in a study of OX40 agonist ivuxolimab in advanced cancers. TCRdb's table, derived via immunoSEQ multiplex PCR, lists solely in-frame clones and lacks some. This table has approximately 76,000 clones, over 75% appearing once. This specimen was CD4+ or CD8+ T cells sorted from blood, taken in a trial of the OX40 agonist ivuxolimab. These receptors originate from an adult with an advanced solid tumor such as melanoma, head and neck, liver or kidney cancer.

The chain has TRBV7-2 and TRBJ2-6; D perhaps matches TRBD2 (5 bases). There are 16 residues in the CDR3. V gave up 2 bases and J gave up 2 bases, with 10 bases separating them. Germline CDR1 SGHTA, CDR2 FQGNSA. The CDR3: CASSLSYGAGANVLTF. In DNA, the CDR3 is TGTGCCAGCAGCTTATCTTACGGGGCTGGGGCCAACGTCCTGACTTTC.

The sample holds one count of this clone. J is TRBJ2-3 and V is TRBV28; 10 bases map to TRBD2. CDR1 is MDHEN, CDR2 SYDVKM, per germline. V was pared by 6 bases and J by 0 bases, with 15 bases of the junction left unmatched. The CDR3 contains 19 residues. The CDR3 region is CASRTPASGGNPSTDTQYF. CDR3 DNA: TGTGCCAGCAGGACTCCTGCTAGCGGGGGTAATCCGAGCACAGATACGCAGTATTTT.

This chain links TRBV18 with TRBJ1-2, with D tentatively TRBD1 (6 bases). V was pared by 0 bases and J by 2 bases, with 10 bases between. The CDR3 loop spans 15 amino acids. Germline loops: CDR1 KGHSH, CDR2 LQKENI. The CDR3 sequence: CASSPPGRGNYGYTF. CDR3 sequence (DNA): TGTGCCAGCTCACCACCGGGCAGGGGAAACTATGGCTACACCTTC.

V gene TRBV19 combines with J gene TRBJ2-5; TRBD1 agrees at 7 bases. V lost 4 bases, J lost 5 bases, and 7 bases stayed unmatched. The germline V gene has CDR1 LNHDA and CDR2 SQIVND (reference sequence). The CDR3 spans 14 residues. CDR3 sequence: CASSRTGVFETQYF. Written as DNA, the CDR3 is TGTGCCAGTAGTAGAACAGGGGTTTTTGAGACCCAGTACTTC.

The V gene is TRBV7-9, the J gene TRBJ1-3, with a weak D call TRBD1 (5 bases). The CDR3 runs to 16 residues. The V end lost 0 bases, the J end lost 0 bases, and 9 bases lay between the germline ends. Germline V gene lookup returns CDR1 SEHNR and CDR2 FQNEAQ (reference sequence). The CDR3 DNA reads as TGTGCCAGCAGCTTAGCCAGGGCGAGCTCTGGAAACACCATATATTTT. Translated, it gives CASSLARASSGNTIYF.

The V gene is TRBV6-5, the J gene TRBJ2-2, with a possible D match to TRBD1 (7 bases). Per the germline V gene, CDR1 is MNHEY and CDR2 is SVGAGI. This CDR3 has 15 amino acids. With 10 bases removed from V and 2 bases from J, the gap between germline ends came to 17 bases. The CDR3, as DNA: TGTGCCACCGCGGCGGGACAGAGTAACACCGGGGAGCTGTTTTTT. This translates into CATAAGQSNTGELFF.

The chain is built from TRBV11-2 and TRBJ1-2; 11 bases match TRBD1. Germline values: CDR1 SGHAT, CDR2 FQNNGV. The trim removed 3 bases at V and 8 bases at J, leaving 2 bases unmatched. The CDR3 sequence is 13 residues long. The CDR3 nucleotides read TGTGCCAGCAGCTTCCGGGACAGGGGGGGCTACACCTTC. This encodes CASSFRDRGGYTF.

The chain is built from TRBV19 and TRBJ1-5; D not certain. The CDR3 contains 12 residues. Deletions cut 7 bases from V and 7 bases from J, with 11 bases between. CDR1 LNHDA and CDR2 SQIVND come from the germline V gene (reference sequence). CDR3: CASTFIGQPQHF. For the CDR3, the DNA is TGTGCCAGTACCTTTATTGGCCAGCCCCAGCATTTT.

The rearrangement links TRBV4-2 to TRBJ2-1; D gene unclear. The germline CDR1 and CDR2 sequences are LGHNA and YNFKEQ. V was shortened by 1 base and J by 6 bases, with 13 bases between the two germline ends. The CDR3 is 15 amino acids. CDR3 DNA sequence: TGTGCCAGCAGCCAAGCAGCCTTCACCCGCAATGAGCAGTTCTTC. Protein sequence: CASSQAAFTRNEQFF.

The chain recombines TRBV30 with TRBJ1-1; D gene ambiguous. The CDR3 runs 15 residues. Germline loops: CDR1 GTSNPN, CDR2 SVGIG (reference sequence). V was clipped by 4 bases and J by 0 bases, with 15 bases between them. The CDR3 here is CAWKSGISVNTEAFF. The CDR3, as DNA: TGTGCCTGGAAAAGCGGTATTTCCGTGAACACTGAAGCTTTCTTT.

CDR3 sequence: CASAPLAGGPGTQYF. In DNA form, the CDR3 reads TGTGCCAGCGCCCCCCTAGCGGGGGGGCCCGGTACGCAGTATTTT. This sequence joins TRBV2 and TRBJ2-3; TRBD2 matches 12 bases. J gave up 8 bases and V 8 bases, and 11 bases lay outside the gene matches. The CDR3 is 15 residues long. CDR1 is SNHLY, CDR2 FYNNEI, per germline.

The chain couples TRBV10-3 to TRBJ2-2, with D unresolved. V lost 9 bases and J lost 0, with 11 bases in between. Germline assignment: CDR1 ENHRY and CDR2 SYGVKD. This CDR3 has 14 residues. CDR3 in amino acids: CAIRTAANTGELFF. The CDR3 DNA reads TGTGCCATAAGGACGGCCGCGAACACCGGGGAGCTGTTTTTT.

This clone was detected only a few times. This chain uses TRBV27 with TRBJ2-3; possible D gene TRBD1, 5 bases. The CDR3 spans 14 residues. V was cut by 3 bases and J by 2 bases, with 9 bases left in between. Germline V gives CDR1 MNHEY, CDR2 SMNVEV (reference sequence). Here the CDR3 reads CASSFLRDTDTQYF. The CDR3 nucleotides are TGTGCCAGCAGTTTCCTCAGGGACACAGATACGCAGTATTTT.

CDR3 sequence reads: CASSLGAGASGNTIYF. The DNA of the CDR3 is TGTGCCAGCAGCTTAGGGGCAGGTGCCTCTGGAAACACCATATATTTT. V usage is TRBV7-6 and J usage is TRBJ1-3; D ambiguous. The CDR3 spans 16 residues. Per the germline V gene, CDR1 is SGHVS and CDR2 is FNYEAQ. V lost 1 base and J 0 bases, leaving 10 bases between the germline ends.

The chain recombines TRBV11-2 with TRBJ2-7; D remains ambiguous. This CDR3 has 15 residues. In germline, CDR1 is SGHAT, CDR2 FQNNGV. Trimming removed 1 base from V and 0 bases from J, with 10 bases in between. The CDR3 DNA is TGTGCCAGCAGCTTAGCTGGGTGGAGCTCCTACGAGCAGTACTTC. Its translation: CASSLAGWSSYEQYF.

This chain joins TRBV7-7 and TRBJ1-3; no clear D. The CDR3 runs 15 residues. V lost 2 bases to trimming and J lost 2 bases, with 10 bases between them. Germline V gene lookup returns CDR1 SSHAT and CDR2 FNYEAQ (reference sequence). The DNA of the CDR3 is TGTGCCAGCAGCTTAAATGCGGGTCCTGGAAACACCATATATTTT. Encoded protein: CASSLNAGPGNTIYF.

The genes are TRBV7-9 and TRBJ2-5, with 9 bases lining up with TRBD1. The CDR3 runs 13 residues. The germline V gene has CDR1 SEHNR and CDR2 FQNEAQ (reference sequence). The junction had 4 bases not matched to a gene; V was cut back by 6 bases and J by 5 bases. CDR3: CASRAGQGETQYF. In DNA, the CDR3 is TGTGCCAGCAGGGCGGGACAGGGTGAGACCCAGTACTTC.

This clone was observed once. V gene TRBV28 combines with J gene TRBJ1-5; 9 bases fit TRBD1. CDR1 and CDR2 (germline): MDHEN, SYDVKM. V lost 7 bases, J lost 6 bases, and 10 bases stayed unmatched. The CDR3 is made up of 15 amino acids. The chain's CDR3 is CASNGRDRAIQPQHF. As DNA, the CDR3 is TGTGCCAGCAATGGGAGGGACAGGGCTATTCAGCCCCAGCATTTT.

This chain connects TRBV25-1 to TRBJ1-5; D ambiguous. Germline loops: CDR1 MGHDK, CDR2 SYGVNS. Trimming took 2 bases from V and 0 from J, leaving 14 bases between them. The CDR3 is 17 residues long. The CDR3, as DNA: TGTGCCAGCAGTGAAAGGTGGCTCCCCTATAGCAATCAGCCCCAGCATTTT. Its protein product is CASSERWLPYSNQPQHF.

J is TRBJ2-2 and V is TRBV5-6; either TRBD1 or TRBD2 may supply D (6 bases each). V dropped 2 bases and J dropped 4 bases, with 15 bases sitting between them. The CDR3 extends over 16 amino acids. Germline assignment: CDR1 SGHDT and CDR2 YYEEEE. CDR3 nucleotide sequence: TGTGCCAGCAGCTTTTACAGGGCGCGGGGCACCGGGGAGCTGTTTTTT. This gives the protein CASSFYRARGTGELFF.

The chain links TRBV5-1 to TRBJ2-1, with D maybe TRBD1 (5 bases). The germline V and J ends were trimmed by 4 bases and 0 bases, with 11 bases remaining between them. Germline lookup yields CDR1 SGHRS and CDR2 YFSETQ. There are 15 residues in the CDR3. CDR3 region: CASSEQDSSYNEQFF. As DNA, the CDR3 is TGCGCCAGCAGCGAACAGGATAGCTCCTACAATGAGCAGTTCTTC. Using reference TRBV5-1 and TRBJ2-1 for the parts outside the CDR3, the full variable domain is KAGVTQTPRYLIKTRGQQVTLSCSPISGHRSVSWYQQTPGQGLQFLFEYFSETQRNKGNFPGRFSGRQFSNSRSEMNVSTLELGDSALYLCASSEQDSSYNEQFFGPGTRLTVL.